The T cell receptor (beta chain) under discussion was sequenced for a study of blood T cell repertoires in COVID-19. About the research overall: Samples came from the United States, Italy and Spain, spanning acute and convalescent COVID-19. Nucleic acid was either cDNA or gDNA, and it came from T cells, B-cell-depleted T cells, or PBMCs.

Original handling: Reference gene primer amplification in the assay estimated nucleated cell counts. Libraries were prepared by immunoSEQ multiplex PCR; TCRdb keeps only in-frame clonotypes and omits some of them. The V and J calls and clone size are taken from that table; D and trimming were inferred from the DNA. The sample has about 220,000 clones, over 70% seen once. The V gene lost 0 bases and the J gene lost 3 bases, with 18 bases spanning the gap. This CDR3 region has 16 residues. The germline V gene has CDR1 GTSNPN and CDR2 SVGIG (reference sequence). This clone was seen once. Sequenced material: peripheral blood. The receptor's source is a woman aged 70 to 79 with acute or convalescent COVID-19. The chain joins TRBV30 to TRBJ2-7, with D perhaps TRBD2 (5 bases). CDR3 protein: CAWSVLGYSASYEQYF. The CDR3 region has the DNA TGTGCCTGGAGTGTACTAGGTTACTCCGCCAGCTACGAGCAGTACTTC.